This T cell receptor (beta chain) emerged from a study of blood T cell repertoires in COVID-19. Study in general: The United States, Italy and Spain supplied acute and convalescent COVID-19 samples. Sample material is recorded as cDNA or gDNA derived from T cells, B-cell-depleted T cells, or PBMCs.

This CDR3 is built from 14 residues. V lost 4 bases to trimming and J lost 0 bases, with 10 bases between them. The germline gives CDR1 SGHRS, CDR2 YFSETQ. Per the study methods: Amplification with reference gene primers provided the estimates of nucleated cell counts. The data were produced by immunoSEQ multiplex PCR, yet TCRdb's version contains in-frame clones alone and is incomplete. Clone size and the V and J calls come from that table; the DNA yielded D and trimming. The sample has some 230,000 clones, 70% to 90% seen once. J is TRBJ1-2 and V is TRBV5-1; D remains ambiguous. The receptor was isolated from a middle-aged man with acute or convalescent COVID-19. The sequenced sample consisted of peripheral blood. The chain's CDR3 is CASSPTVSNYGYTF. The CDR3 bases are TGCGCCAGCAGCCCCACAGTTTCTAACTATGGCTACACCTTC.